The clone carrying this T cell receptor (beta chain) has ten or more counts. Trimming removed 2 bases from V and 6 bases from J, with 13 bases in between. The CDR3 spans 14 residues. Germline CDR1 reads SGDLS; CDR2 reads YYNGEE. This entry is derived from a study of response to subunit inactivated influenza vaccine. One entry per CDR3 protein results from TCRdb running MiXCR on the RT-PCR reads. The data hold about 650,000 distinct CDR3 sequences, with around 15% observed a single time. The origin of this receptor is a middle-aged man who received an inactivated influenza vaccine. The chain recombines TRBV9 with TRBJ2-3; D unresolved. The sample was PBMCs from blood, taken less than 15 days before vaccination. CDR3 amino acids: CASSVRHSADTQYF. CDR3 sequence (DNA): TGTGCCAGCAGCGTCCGACACTCGGCGGATACGCAGTATTTT.